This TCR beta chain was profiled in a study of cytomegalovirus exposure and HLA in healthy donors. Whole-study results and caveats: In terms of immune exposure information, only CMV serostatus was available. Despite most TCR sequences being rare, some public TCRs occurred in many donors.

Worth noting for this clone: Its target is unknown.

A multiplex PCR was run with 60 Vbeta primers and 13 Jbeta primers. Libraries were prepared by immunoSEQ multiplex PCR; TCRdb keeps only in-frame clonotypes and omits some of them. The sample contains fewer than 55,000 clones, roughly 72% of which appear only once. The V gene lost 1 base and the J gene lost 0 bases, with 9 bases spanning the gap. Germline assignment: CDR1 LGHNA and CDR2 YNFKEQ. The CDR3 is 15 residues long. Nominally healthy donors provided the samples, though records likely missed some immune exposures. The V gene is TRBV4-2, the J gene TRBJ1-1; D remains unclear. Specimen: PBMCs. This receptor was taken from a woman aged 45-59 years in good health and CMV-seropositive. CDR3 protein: CASSQAQRVNTEAFF. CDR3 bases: TGTGCCAGCAGCCAAGCACAGAGGGTGAACACTGAAGCTTTCTTT.